This T cell receptor beta chain was sequenced for a study of technical replicates of blood from a handful of donors. Only in-frame clones appear in the TCRdb table, and some are missing; sequencing was by immunoSEQ multiplex PCR. Here the sample spans about 100,000 clones, about 94% being singletons. The CDR3 runs to 14 residues. Germline V gene sequence: CDR1 MNHEY, CDR2 SMNVEV (reference sequence). The V gene lost 3 bases and the J gene lost 7 bases, with 12 bases spanning the gap. The sequencing sample was made of T cells isolated from PBMCs. The receptor comes from a human donor in good health. The chain has TRBV27 and TRBJ2-2; possibly TRBD1 for D (7 bases). CDR3 DNA sequence: TGTGCCAGCAGTTTTGGGCAGGGGGGCGGGGAGCTGTTTTTT. Amino acids: CASSFGQGGGELFF.